This T cell receptor beta chain was identified during a study of T cell responses to AZD1222 COVID-19 vaccine. Turning to the study itself: Second-dose recipients at about 4 or about 12 weeks were treated as one pooled group. Study-level findings and limits: Only six or seven AZD1222 recipients tested seropositive at baseline. Possibly, clonal diversity was underestimated; donors were largely white British and included more females.

With 2 bases removed from V and 5 bases from J, the gap between germline ends came to 12 bases. Germline CDR1 is KGHSH and CDR2 is LQKENI. The CDR3 runs 14 residues. TCRdb's table, derived via immunoSEQ multiplex PCR, lists solely in-frame clones and lacks some. This table has over 150,000 clones, about nine tenths appearing once. Points on this clone: The antigen is unknown.

The chain links TRBV18 to TRBJ2-5; D remains unclear. This specimen consisted of peripheral blood, obtained on day 0 of AZD1222 vaccination. This TCR came from an adult in good health. DNA for the CDR3: TGTGCCAGCTCACCATCTCAAGTCCCTGAGACCCAGTACTTC. Its protein product is CASSPSQVPETQYF.